The 31 T cell receptor beta chains reported below all come from one sample, sequenced in a study of T cells in localized non-small cell lung cancer. Profiling relied on immunoSEQ multiplex PCR, and the TCRdb table lists in-frame clones only, not all of them. The table lists some 50,000 clones, approximately 80% of them singletons. The source material was peripheral blood mononuclear cells, sampled before any cancer treatment. The source is a man aged 35-69 years with stage III lung adenocarcinoma.

This clone was detected only once. The V and J genes are TRBV5-1 and TRBJ1-2; D is possibly TRBD1 (5 bases). The V end was cut by 6 bases, the J end by 8 bases, with 17 bases between. Germline values: CDR1 SGHRS, CDR2 YFSETQ. This CDR3 comprises 13 residues. The CDR3 coding sequence is TGCGCCAGCAAGGGAGGGACCCTGGACGGCTACACCTTC. Its protein product is CASKGGTLDGYTF. Filled out from reference TRBV5-1 and TRBJ1-2, the complete variable domain reads KAGVTQTPRYLIKTRGQQVTLSCSPISGHRSVSWYQQTPGQGLQFLFEYFSETQRNKGNFPGRFSGRQFSNSRSEMNVSTLELGDSALYLCASKGGTLDGYTFGSGTRLTVV.

The rearrangement links TRBV4-2 to TRBJ2-3, with 8 nucleotides matching TRBD2. Germline V CDR1 and CDR2: LGHNA, YNFKEQ. With V trimmed by 1 base and J by 2 bases, 5 bases remained unmatched. This CDR3 is 16 amino acids long. CDR3 sequence (DNA): TGTGCCAGCAGCCAAGTTAGCGGGGAGGACACAGATACGCAGTATTTT. Amino acids: CASSQVSGEDTDTQYF.

The V call is TRBV9, the J call TRBJ2-1; D remains unclear. V gave up 4 bases and J gave up 1 base, with 12 bases separating them. Germline values: CDR1 SGDLS, CDR2 YYNGEE. The CDR3 is made up of 15 amino acids. CDR3 DNA: TGTGCCAGCAGCCCAGTGTCCGGGTCCTACAATGAGCAGTTCTTC. Amino acids: CASSPVSGSYNEQFF.

The rearrangement links TRBV19 to TRBJ1-5; D not resolved. V gave up 5 bases and J gave up 4 bases, with 21 bases separating them. Germline CDR1 and CDR2: LNHDA and SQIVND (reference sequence). CDR3 size: 17 residues. The DNA of the CDR3 is TGTGCCAGTAGTCCCGCGTGGGAAGGTCCGGGAAATCAGCCCCAGCATTTT. This gives the protein CASSPAWEGPGNQPQHF. Full variable domain (rest looked up from reference TRBV19 and TRBJ1-5): DGGITQSPKYLFRKEGQNVTLSCEQNLNHDAMYWYRQDPGQGLRLIYYSQIVNDFQKGDIAEGYSVSREKKESFPLTVTSAQKNPTAFYLCASSPAWEGPGNQPQHFGDGTRLSIL.

This clone appeared once. J is TRBJ1-1 and V is TRBV7-2, with 7 positions matching TRBD1. V gave up 1 base and J gave up 2 bases; unmatched junction bases: 4. The CDR3 runs to 15 residues. Looked up from germline, CDR1 is SGHTA and CDR2 is FQGNSA. CDR3 nucleotides: TGTGCCAGCAGCTTAGTAGGGGGCACAAACACTGAAGCTTTCTTT. Its translation is CASSLVGGTNTEAFF. The full variable domain, completed using reference TRBV7-2 and TRBJ1-1, is GAGVSQSPSNKVTEKGKDVELRCDPISGHTALYWYRQSLGQGLEFLIYFQGNSAPDKSGLPSDRFSAERTGGSVSTLTIQRTQQEDSAVYLCASSLVGGTNTEAFFGQGTRLTVV.

V gene TRBV6-1 combines with J gene TRBJ2-3; 9 bases fit TRBD2. J was trimmed by 1 base and V by 4 bases; bases with no gene match: 6. CDR1 is MNHNS, CDR2 SASEGT, per germline. This CDR3 is built from 16 residues. The DNA of the CDR3 is TGTGCCAGCAGTGGGTCTTCTAGCGGGGGCACAGATACGCAGTATTTT. This gives the protein CASSGSSSGGTDTQYF.

The J gene is TRBJ2-3, the V gene TRBV19; 9 bases match TRBD2. CDR3 length: 15 amino acids. J was trimmed by 6 bases and V by 3 bases; bases with no gene match: 7. Germline V CDR1 and CDR2: LNHDA, SQIVND (reference sequence). The CDR3 loop reads CASSIKAGGPDTQYF. Here the CDR3 DNA reads TGTGCCAGTAGTATTAAAGCGGGGGGCCCGGATACGCAGTATTTT.

This chain uses TRBV29-1 with TRBJ1-1, with D perhaps matching TRBD1 (5 bases). Trimming stripped 5 bases from V and 1 base from J, with 11 bases between. The CDR3 is made up of 13 amino acids. CDR1 and CDR2 (germline): SQVTM, ANQGSEA. The CDR3 region has the DNA TGCAGCGTTTCCGGGACGAAGAACACTGAAGCTTTCTTT. Protein: CSVSGTKNTEAFF.

The CDR3 protein is CASRGTGVETQYF. The CDR3 DNA sequence: TGTGCCAGCAGGGGGACAGGGGTAGAGACCCAGTACTTC. The V call is TRBV2, the J call TRBJ2-5; TRBD1 aligns across 10 bases. This CDR3 contains 13 residues. The V and J ends lost 6 bases and 4 bases, in that order; junction bases with no gene match: 2. CDR1 SNHLY and CDR2 FYNNEI come from the germline V gene.

This chain links TRBV27 with TRBJ1-3; no clear D gene. This CDR3 region has 13 residues. CDR1 is MNHEY and CDR2 is SMNVEV in the germline V gene (reference sequence). Trimming took off 4 bases at V and 0 bases at J, with 4 bases between the two ends. CDR3 in DNA: TGTGCCAGCAGTTCGGCCTCTGGAAACACCATATATTTT. Its translation is CASSSASGNTIYF.

Remarks on this clone: The conserved final phenylalanine or tryptophan is absent from the CDR3, which likely points to a read error. The CDR3, as DNA: TGCGCCAGCAGCTATAACCAAGACGACAGGGAGCAGTACCTC. This translates into CASSYNQDDREQYL. The chain recombines TRBV5-1 with TRBJ2-7, with TRBD1 as a possible D gene (6 bases). Germline V gives CDR1 SGHRS, CDR2 YFSETQ. The V and J ends lost 3 bases and 7 bases respectively, with 17 bases between them. The CDR3 contains 14 residues.

The chain has TRBV30 and TRBJ2-7; TRBD1 matches 8 bases. The germline CDR1 and CDR2 sequences are GTSNPN and SVGIG (reference sequence). The CDR3 contains 15 residues. Trimming cost V 2 bases and J 0 bases; bases outside gene matches: 6. CDR3 region: CAWSNRDRPSYEQYF. In DNA form, the CDR3 reads TGTGCCTGGAGTAACCGGGACAGGCCCTCCTACGAGCAGTACTTC.

The rearrangement uses TRBV19 and TRBJ2-5; D may match TRBD1 or TRBD2 (6 bases each). Germline V gene data show CDR1 as LNHDA and CDR2 as SQIVND (reference sequence). The V gene lost 6 bases and the J gene lost 5 bases, with 13 bases spanning the gap. CDR3 length: 13 residues. The CDR3 protein is CASRRGTRETQYF. CDR3 DNA: TGTGCCAGTAGGAGGGGGACTCGGGAGACCCAGTACTTC.

The chain carries TRBV18 and TRBJ2-5; possibly TRBD1 for D (6 bases). There are 15 residues in the CDR3. V lost 3 bases and J 5 bases, leaving 16 bases between the germline ends. Germline CDR1 is KGHSH and CDR2 is LQKENI. CDR3 DNA sequence: TGTGCCAGCTCACCTGCCCTGGACAGTAGGGAGACCCAGTACTTC. It codes for CASSPALDSRETQYF.

In regard to this clone: At one end the junction does not follow the germline gene, possibly because of a read error. This sequence joins TRBV29-1 and TRBJ2-5, with D possibly matching TRBD2 (5 bases). This CDR3 has 12 amino acids. Germline CDR1 is SQVTM and CDR2 is ANQGSEA. The CDR3 reads CGVPLGEETQYF. The CDR3 DNA follows: TGCGGCGTACCCCTTGGGGAGGAGACCCAGTACTTC.

This clone was observed once. V and J are TRBV14 and TRBJ2-5, with TRBD2 matching over 8 bases. There are 16 residues in the CDR3. The germline CDR1 and CDR2 sequences are SGHDN and FVKESK. The V and J ends lost 5 bases and 5 bases, in that order; junction bases with no gene match: 13. The CDR3 is CASSSIAGTGGETQYF. Written as DNA, the CDR3 is TGTGCCAGCAGCTCGATAGCGGGAACAGGCGGGGAGACCCAGTACTTC.

The chain links TRBV5-1 to TRBJ2-6; TRBD1 might be the D (5 bases). Germline assignment: CDR1 SGHRS and CDR2 YFSETQ. This CDR3 has 18 amino acids. V was clipped by 3 bases and J by 0 bases, with 16 bases between them. DNA for the CDR3: TGCGCCAGCAGCTCGGACGAAGGGGTTACCTCTGGGGCCAACGTCCTGACTTTC. Translated, it gives CASSSDEGVTSGANVLTF.

By its share, this clone is medium-sized. The chain carries TRBV6-1 and TRBJ1-1; D ambiguous. The CDR3 is made up of 14 amino acids. V lost 6 bases and J 5 bases, leaving 16 bases between the germline ends. Germline V gives CDR1 MNHNS, CDR2 SASEGT. The CDR3 DNA reads as TGTGCCAGCAGCCTCTCGTCCCCTCGGACTGAAGCTTTCTTT. It yields the protein CASSLSSPRTEAFF.

This chain joins TRBV7-9 and TRBJ2-5; no definite D call. The germline V gene has CDR1 SEHNR and CDR2 FQNEAQ (reference sequence). This CDR3 comprises 14 residues. V gave up 0 bases and J gave up 4 bases, with 9 bases separating them. The CDR3 protein is CASSLAFGVETQYF. The DNA of the CDR3 is TGTGCCAGCAGCTTAGCCTTTGGAGTAGAGACCCAGTACTTC.

The rearrangement joins TRBV27 to TRBJ1-5; a weak D match, TRBD1 (6 bases). From germline, CDR1 is MNHEY and CDR2 SMNVEV (reference sequence). CDR3 length: 17 amino acids. Trimming took 3 bases from V and 1 from J, leaving 16 bases between them. The CDR3 region has the DNA TGTGCCAGCAGTTTTAGCGGGGGGGGCGGGAGCAATCAGCCCCAGCATTTT. Encoded protein: CASSFSGGGGSNQPQHF.

This chain joins TRBV15 and TRBJ2-7, with D tentatively TRBD2 (5 bases). V was cut by 0 bases and J by 2 bases, with 11 bases left in between. Germline CDR1 reads LNHNV; CDR2 reads YYDKDF (reference sequence). This CDR3 has 15 residues. CDR3 loop: CATSRDPGSAYEQYF. CDR3 bases: TGTGCCACCAGCAGAGACCCGGGGTCTGCCTACGAGCAGTACTTC.

V is TRBV7-8 and J is TRBJ2-2; TRBD2 agrees at 9 bases. Germline V gene sequence: CDR1 SGHVS, CDR2 FQNEAQ. Trimming at V came to 4 bases and at J to 5 bases, leaving 5 bases not matched to a gene. There are 15 residues in the CDR3. CDR3 DNA: TGTGCCAGCAGCTATGGGACTAGCTTGACCGGGGAGCTGTTTTTT. Translated, it gives CASSYGTSLTGELFF.

The chain is built from TRBV9 and TRBJ2-2; D may match TRBD1 or TRBD2 (6 bases each). In germline, CDR1 is SGDLS, CDR2 YYNGEE. Between the trimmed V and J ends, which lost 1 base and 0 bases, there was a span of 13 bases. This CDR3 has 17 amino acids. CDR3 bases: TGTGCCAGCAGCGTAAACGCGGGACACCCGAACACCGGGGAGCTGTTTTTT. Protein: CASSVNAGHPNTGELFF.

V is TRBV4-1 and J is TRBJ1-5; D not certain. Germline values: CDR1 MGHRA, CDR2 YSYEKL. The CDR3 runs to 15 residues. Trimming shortened V by 3 bases and J by 0 bases, and 9 bases separated the two germline ends. CDR3 protein: CASSQEPVSNQPQHF. CDR3 DNA sequence: TGCGCCAGCAGCCAGGAACCCGTTAGCAATCAGCCCCAGCATTTT.

The chain employs TRBV7-9 and TRBJ2-7; D is ambiguous. V was pared by 4 bases and J by 3 bases, with 13 bases between. The V gene's germline CDR1 is SEHNR and CDR2 FQNEAQ (reference sequence). This CDR3 is built from 14 residues. The CDR3 DNA follows: TGTGCCAGCAGCTCCCTGACGGTACACTACGAGCAGTACTTC. Protein sequence: CASSSLTVHYEQYF. The complete variable domain, with remaining parts taken from reference TRBV7-9 and TRBJ2-7, reads DTGVSQNPRHKITKRGQNVTFRCDPISEHNRLYWYRQTLGQGPEFLTYFQNEAQLEKSRLLSDRFSAERPKGSFSTLEIQRTEQGDSAMYLCASSSLTVHYEQYFGPGTRLTVT.

The rearrangement joins TRBV19 to TRBJ1-2; D is ambiguous. The germline V gene has CDR1 LNHDA and CDR2 SQIVND (reference sequence). V was clipped by 3 bases and J by 4 bases, with 12 bases between them. The CDR3 contains 14 residues. DNA for the CDR3: TGTGCCAGTAGTATCAAAACGCGAGGCTATGGCTACACCTTC. Protein: CASSIKTRGYGYTF.

The chain uses TRBV27 and TRBJ2-7; TRBD1 matches at 10 bases. Looked up from germline, CDR1 is MNHEY and CDR2 is SMNVEV (reference sequence). Trimming at V came to 5 bases and at J to 2 bases, leaving 3 bases not matched to a gene. The CDR3 length is 14 residues. The CDR3 sequence: CASSTGTGAYEQYF. CDR3 in DNA: TGTGCCAGCAGTACAGGGACAGGGGCCTACGAGCAGTACTTC.

The genes are TRBV29-1 and TRBJ2-1; 7 nucleotides match TRBD2. This CDR3 has 13 residues. J gave up 6 bases and V 5 bases, and 7 bases lay outside the gene matches. Germline V gene data show CDR1 as SQVTM and CDR2 as ANQGSEA. The CDR3 reads CSVTSGTTNEQFF. The CDR3 nucleotides are TGCAGCGTTACTTCCGGGACTACCAATGAGCAGTTCTTC.

CDR3 DNA: TGTGCCAGCAGCCGATCCGGGGGGCAAGAGACCCAGTACTTC. It encodes CASSRSGGQETQYF. The chain uses TRBV7-2 and TRBJ2-5; 7 bases fit TRBD2. CDR3 length equals 14 residues. The junction had 5 bases not matched to a gene; V was cut back by 5 bases and J by 2 bases. CDR1 is SGHTA and CDR2 is FQGNSA in the germline V gene. Together with reference TRBV7-2 and TRBJ2-5, the CDR3 gives the full variable domain: GAGVSQSPSNKVTEKGKDVELRCDPISGHTALYWYRQSLGQGLEFLIYFQGNSAPDKSGLPSDRFSAERTGGSVSTLTIQRTQQEDSAVYLCASSRSGGQETQYFGPGTRLLVL.

The V and J genes are TRBV9 and TRBJ2-1; TRBD2 matches 11 bases. The CDR3 contains 15 residues. The ends lost 3 bases at V and 5 bases at J; junction bases unmatched: 4. CDR1 and CDR2 from the germline V gene are SGDLS and YYNGEE. CDR3 amino acids: CASSELAGAHNEQFF. The CDR3, as DNA: TGTGCCAGCAGCGAACTAGCGGGGGCACACAATGAGCAGTTCTTC.

About this clone: Lacking the conserved final phenylalanine or tryptophan, this CDR3 likely reflects a read error. Because the CDR3's place on the DNA is in doubt, the DNA is left out and the CDR3 is given as listed by TCRdb. V gene TRBV10-3 combines with J gene TRBJ1-3. The CDR3 length equals 14 residues, ends included. Per the germline V gene, CDR1 is ENHRY and CDR2 is SYGVKD. CDR3 sequence reads: CAISESDGGKHLLG.